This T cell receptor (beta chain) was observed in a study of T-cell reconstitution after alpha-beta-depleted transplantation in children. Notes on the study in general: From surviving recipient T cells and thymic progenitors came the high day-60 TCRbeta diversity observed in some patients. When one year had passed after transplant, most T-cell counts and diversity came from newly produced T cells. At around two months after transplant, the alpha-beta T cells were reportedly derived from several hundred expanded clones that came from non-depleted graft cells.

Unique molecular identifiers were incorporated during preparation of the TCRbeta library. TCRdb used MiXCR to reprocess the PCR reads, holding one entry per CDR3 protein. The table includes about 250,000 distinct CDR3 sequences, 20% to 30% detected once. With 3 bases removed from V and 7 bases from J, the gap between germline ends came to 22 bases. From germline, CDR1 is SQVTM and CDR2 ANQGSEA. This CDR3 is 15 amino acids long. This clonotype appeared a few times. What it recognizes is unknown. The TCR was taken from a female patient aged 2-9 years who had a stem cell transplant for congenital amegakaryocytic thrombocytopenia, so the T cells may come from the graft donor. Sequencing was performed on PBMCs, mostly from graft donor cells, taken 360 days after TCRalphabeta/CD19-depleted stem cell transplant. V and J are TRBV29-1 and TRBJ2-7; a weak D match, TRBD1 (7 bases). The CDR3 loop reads CSVEGVGGGAGEQYF. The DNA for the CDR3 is TGCAGCGTTGAGGGGGTCGGAGGGGGCGCGGGTGAGCAGTACTTC.